The rows below give T cell receptor beta chains drawn from one sample of a study of beta chain features in type 1 diabetes. Data came from immunoSEQ multiplex PCR; TCRdb stores just in-frame clones and leaves some out. Among about 160,000 clones, approximately 8.1% were seen once, and the ten largest hold 0.65%. What was sequenced was central memory CD4+ T cells from blood. The receptors were gathered from a man aged 18 to 29 in good health. CDR3s include the opening cysteine and the closing phenylalanine or tryptophan. The D gene is left open where the match is weak. Only some rows state a clone size, as once, few, many or a class for expanded clones.

v_gene	abundance	j_gene	len	d_gene	CDR3aa	CDR3nt
TRBV19	few	TRBJ1-6	16	TRBD1	CASWDSSSSYNSPLHF	TGTGCCAGCTGGGACAGCTCTAGCTCCTATAATTCACCCCTCCACTTT
TRBV14	many	TRBJ2-7	12	-	CASSQVEYEQYF	TGTGCCAGCAGCCAAGTGGAGTACGAGCAGTACTTC
TRBV14	many	TRBJ2-1	14	-	CASSPRSSYNEQFF	TGTGCCAGCAGCCCCCGGAGCTCCTACAATGAGCAGTTCTTC
TRBV7-3	-	TRBJ2-1	15	TRBD1	CASSRDSGSYNEQFF	TGTGCCAGCAGCCGGGACAGTGGTTCCTACAATGAGCAGTTCTTC
TRBV10-3	few	TRBJ2-5	14	-	CAISSTSGSETQYF	TGTGCCATCAGCTCAACATCAGGGTCTGAGACCCAGTACTTC
TRBV30	few	TRBJ2-3	11	-	CAASRTDTQYF	TGTGCCGCTAGTCGGACAGATACGCAGTATTTT
TRBV18	-	TRBJ2-5	16	TRBD2	CASSPRGTSGQETQYF	TGTGCCAGCTCACCACGGGGGACTAGCGGCCAAGAGACCCAGTACTTC
TRBV9	-	TRBJ2-5	12	-	CASSSRGREQYF	TGTGCCAGCAGCTCAAGGGGGAGGGAGCAGTACTTC
TRBV4-3	-	TRBJ2-5	15	-	CASSQVFGLQETQYF	TGCGCCAGCAGCCAAGTTTTCGGGTTACAAGAGACCCAGTACTTC
TRBV29-1	-	TRBJ1-1	13	TRBD1	CSAGTGGSPEAFF	TGCAGCGCCGGGACAGGGGGATCCCCTGAAGCTTTCTTT
TRBV19	few	TRBJ2-3	14	-	CASSSRGRTDTQYF	TGTGCCAGTAGTAGCAGGGGGAGGACAGATACGCAGTATTTT
TRBV25-1	few	TRBJ1-1	13	-	CASTEVGRAEAFF	TGTGCCAGCACCGAAGTTGGGCGGGCTGAAGCTTTCTTT
TRBV7-2	few	TRBJ1-2	14	TRBD1	CASRPDRATYGYTF	TGTGCCAGCAGACCCGACAGGGCCACGTATGGCTACACCTTC
TRBV5-1	few	TRBJ2-1	12	-	CASSLFYNEQFF	TGCGCCAGCAGCTTGTTTTATAATGAGCAGTTCTTC
TRBV4-1	-	TRBJ2-7	16	TRBD2	CASSQDTSGSWSEQYF	TGCGCCAGCAGCCAAGATACTAGCGGGAGTTGGTCCGAGCAGTACTTC
TRBV15	many	TRBJ2-2	14	-	CATSRRDVSRELFF	TGTGCCACCAGCAGACGGGATGTTAGTCGGGAGCTGTTTTTT
TRBV11-2	few	TRBJ2-2	14	-	CASSPGTFTGELFF	TGTGCCAGCAGTCCCGGGACATTTACCGGGGAGCTGTTTTTT
TRBV2	few	TRBJ2-1	15	TRBD2	CASSSGTSAFNEQFF	TGTGCCAGCAGTTCCGGGACTAGCGCCTTTAATGAGCAGTTCTTC
TRBV7-3	-	TRBJ2-2	12	TRBD1	CASSRQGGELFF	TGTGCCAGCAGCCGACAGGGCGGGGAGCTGTTTTTT
TRBV18	few	TRBJ1-2	14	-	CASSRATEDYGYTF	TGTGCCAGCTCACGGGCGACAGAAGACTATGGCTACACCTTC
TRBV28	-	TRBJ1-5	14	-	CASTPGTGGQPQHF	TGTGCCAGCACCCCCGGCACAGGCGGTCAGCCCCAGCATTTT
TRBV7-2	-	TRBJ2-7	17	TRBD1	CASKPGWGQGNSYEQYF	TGTGCCAGCAAACCAGGGTGGGGACAGGGGAACTCCTACGAGCAGTACTTC
TRBV7-2	-	TRBJ2-7	15	TRBD2	CASRLADTPFYEQYF	TGTGCCAGCAGACTAGCGGACACACCCTTCTACGAGCAGTACTTC
TRBV10-3	-	TRBJ2-7	16	TRBD2	CAIKEGTSGGNYEQYF	TGTGCCATCAAGGAGGGAACTAGCGGGGGGAACTACGAGCAGTACTTC
TRBV5-6	many	TRBJ1-5	15	TRBD1	CASSNIRDRDQPQHF	TGTGCCAGCAGCAACATCCGGGACAGGGATCAGCCCCAGCATTTT
TRBV6-1	few	TRBJ2-2	16	-	CASSENGQRNTGELFF	TGTGCCAGCAGTGAAAACGGACAGAGGAACACCGGGGAGCTGTTTTTT
TRBV29-1	few	TRBJ1-5	13	-	CSVPGDSNQPQHF	TGCAGCGTTCCGGGGGATAGCAATCAGCCCCAGCATTTT
TRBV28	few	TRBJ2-1	15	TRBD2	CASKRGLAGVGEQFF	TGTGCCAGCAAAAGGGGACTAGCGGGGGTCGGGGAGCAGTTCTTC
TRBV30	many	TRBJ1-2	12	TRBD1	CAWGQGARGYTF	TGTGCCTGGGGACAGGGGGCACGGGGCTACACCTTC
TRBV5-4	many	TRBJ1-1	14	TRBD1	CASSFDRGNTEAFF	TGTGCCAGCAGCTTTGACAGGGGGAACACTGAAGCTTTCTTT
TRBV5-1	-	TRBJ2-3	16	TRBD2	CASSPGLAEYTDTQYF	TGCGCCAGCAGCCCGGGACTAGCAGAATATACAGATACGCAGTATTTT
TRBV7-3	many	TRBJ2-7	16	TRBD2	CASSPSGTSGDYEQYF	TGTGCCAGCAGCCCCTCCGGGACTAGCGGAGATTACGAGCAGTACTTC
TRBV11-2	-	TRBJ2-5	14	-	CASSPPTGEETQYF	TGTGCCAGCAGCCCCCCCACGGGAGAAGAGACCCAGTACTTC
TRBV27	-	TRBJ1-1	13	TRBD1	CASYRGRNTEAFF	TGTGCCAGCTACAGGGGCCGGAACACTGAAGCTTTCTTT
TRBV5-1	-	TRBJ1-2	15	TRBD1	CASSLGTVIVDGYTF	TGCGCCAGCAGCCTCGGGACAGTAATCGTGGATGGCTACACCTTC